This T cell receptor (beta chain) was observed in a study of breast tumors, draining lymph nodes, adjacent tissues. TCRdb passed the multiplex PCR reads through MiXCR, listing each CDR3 protein once. The repertoire has about 100,000 distinct CDR3 sequences, 20% to 25% of them found once; the top ten carry around 1.3%. Breast cancer patients provided tissue from their axillary draining lymph nodes. The table lists this clonotype with many counts. The sample taken for sequencing was axillary lymph node tissue. The sequence was collected from a female donor with breast cancer. Some clones in this sample may be carry-over from other donors' samples.

The CDR3 nucleotides read TGCGCCAGCAGCTTGGAGGACGGTTATTCACCCCTCCACTTT. Its translation: CASSLEDGYSPLHF. The rearrangement uses TRBV5-1 and TRBJ1-6; no reliable D call. The CDR3 is 14 residues long. The V gene's germline CDR1 is SGHRS and CDR2 YFSETQ. V lost 0 bases, J lost 8 bases, and 9 bases lay in between. The variable domain in full, with the rest retrieved from reference TRBV5-1 and TRBJ1-6, is KAGVTQTPRYLIKTRGQQVTLSCSPISGHRSVSWYQQTPGQGLQFLFEYFSETQRNKGNFPGRFSGRQFSNSRSEMNVSTLELGDSALYLCASSLEDGYSPLHFGNGTRLTVT.